This T cell receptor (beta chain) came from a study of blood T cell repertoires in COVID-19. About the research overall: COVID-19 samples collected from the United States, Italy and Spain covered acute and convalescent phases. Nucleic acid was either cDNA or gDNA, and it came from T cells, B-cell-depleted T cells, or PBMCs.

This CDR3 is built from 14 residues. Germline V gene lookup returns CDR1 GTSNPN and CDR2 SVGIG (reference sequence). Unmatched junction bases numbered 3, after V lost 0 bases and J lost 3 bases. Enrolled during active infection, Seattle patients were then followed longitudinally. Original processing methods: Estimates of nucleated cell counts were drawn from the amplification of reference gene primers. TCRdb keeps only in-frame clones here, not all; method: immunoSEQ multiplex PCR. V and J calls and clone size are those listed in that table; D and trimming were worked out from the DNA. This sample has 150,000 to 200,000 clones, with around 80% found just once.

The sequencing input was peripheral blood. This clonotype was obtained from a woman aged 70-85 years with COVID-19, enrolled during active disease. The V gene is TRBV30, the J gene TRBJ2-3; TRBD2 agrees at 7 bases. This CDR3 reads CAWSVAGETDTQYF. The CDR3 DNA reads as TGTGCCTGGAGTGTTGCGGGAGAAACAGATACGCAGTATTTT.